The rows below give T cell receptor beta chains drawn from one sample of a study of technical replicates of blood from several donors. Clones were read by immunoSEQ multiplex PCR, and TCRdb kept only the in-frame ones, dropping some. This sample carries about 75,000 clones, around 97% of them seen once, and the ten largest clones take roughly 0.3%. The sequencing input was T cells isolated from PBMCs. The receptors here all came from a human donor in good health. Both conserved end residues are part of each CDR3. Fields, in order: CDR3 DNA, CDR3 protein, clone size, J gene, D gene, V gene. The D gene is left open where the match is weak. Size is omitted from some rows. Given values are once, few, many or a class for expanded clones.

CDR3nt: TGTGCCAGCAGCCCTCTCAGGGAATCCGGAAACACCATATATTTT; CDR3aa: CASSPLRESGNTIYF; abundance: NA; j_gene: TRBJ1-3; d_gene: NA; v_gene: TRBV27
CDR3nt: TGTGCCAGCAGCTTTGCGGGGACTGAAGCTTTCTTT; CDR3aa: CASSFAGTEAFF; abundance: NA; j_gene: TRBJ1-1; d_gene: NA; v_gene: TRBV11-2
CDR3nt: TGTGCCAGCAGTTGGGGAGTAGGGGAGACCCAGTACTTC; CDR3aa: CASSWGVGETQYF; abundance: NA; j_gene: TRBJ2-5; d_gene: NA; v_gene: TRBV25-1
CDR3nt: TGCAGCGGGAGCCGGGACTCCTACAATGAGCAGTTCTTC; CDR3aa: CSGSRDSYNEQFF; abundance: NA; j_gene: TRBJ2-1; d_gene: NA; v_gene: TRBV29-1
CDR3nt: TGTGCCAGCAGCCTCCATTTAGCGGGAATGATCTACAATGAGCAGTTCTTC; CDR3aa: CASSLHLAGMIYNEQFF; abundance: NA; j_gene: TRBJ2-1; d_gene: TRBD2; v_gene: TRBV7-8
CDR3nt: TGCGCCAGCAGCCGAGGGCTTACCTACGAGCAGTACTTC; CDR3aa: CASSRGLTYEQYF; abundance: NA; j_gene: TRBJ2-7; d_gene: NA; v_gene: TRBV4-1
CDR3nt: TGTGCCAGCAGTTTGCAGGTTACCTACGAGCAGTACTTC; CDR3aa: CASSLQVTYEQYF; abundance: NA; j_gene: TRBJ2-7; d_gene: NA; v_gene: TRBV28
CDR3nt: TGTGCCAGCAGCTTAGACAGGGTTGGGGCTTTCTACGAGCAGTACTTC; CDR3aa: CASSLDRVGAFYEQYF; abundance: NA; j_gene: TRBJ2-7; d_gene: TRBD1; v_gene: TRBV7-3
CDR3nt: TGTGCCAGCAGTCGCACAGGGGGGAAGGATGAGCAGTTCTTC; CDR3aa: CASSRTGGKDEQFF; abundance: NA; j_gene: TRBJ2-1; d_gene: TRBD1; v_gene: TRBV28
CDR3nt: TGTGCCAGCAGTCGGCCGGGACAGGGGGCCACTGAAGCTTTCTTT; CDR3aa: CASSRPGQGATEAFF; abundance: once; j_gene: TRBJ1-1; d_gene: TRBD1; v_gene: TRBV6-5
CDR3nt: TGTGCCAGCAGTTCCCCAGCGGGAGTCTACGAGCAGTACTTC; CDR3aa: CASSSPAGVYEQYF; abundance: NA; j_gene: TRBJ2-7; d_gene: TRBD2; v_gene: TRBV6-5
CDR3nt: TGTGCCAGCAGTTTTCGTCAGGGGTGGGCTGGAAACACCATATATTTT; CDR3aa: CASSFRQGWAGNTIYF; abundance: NA; j_gene: TRBJ1-3; d_gene: NA; v_gene: TRBV28
CDR3nt: TGTGCCAGCAGTCACCGGGACTACACTAGACTGTCCTACGAGCAGTACTTC; CDR3aa: CASSHRDYTRLSYEQYF; abundance: NA; j_gene: TRBJ2-7; d_gene: TRBD2; v_gene: TRBV27
CDR3nt: TGTGCCAGCAGGTTCAATGACAGGGGATATTTTGAAAAACTGTTTTTT; CDR3aa: CASRFNDRGYFEKLFF; abundance: NA; j_gene: TRBJ1-4; d_gene: TRBD1; v_gene: TRBV4-2
CDR3nt: TGTGCCAGCAGTTTTTACGGGAGGGACACAGATACGCAGTATTTT; CDR3aa: CASSFYGRDTDTQYF; abundance: once; j_gene: TRBJ2-3; d_gene: TRBD2; v_gene: TRBV28
CDR3nt: TGTGCCAGTAGTTCGCAGGATAACTATGGCTACACCTTC; CDR3aa: CASSSQDNYGYTF; abundance: NA; j_gene: TRBJ1-2; d_gene: NA; v_gene: TRBV19
CDR3nt: TGTGCCAGCAGCTTAGTAGCGGGAACAGGGGATACGCAGTATTTT; CDR3aa: CASSLVAGTGDTQYF; abundance: NA; j_gene: TRBJ2-3; d_gene: TRBD2; v_gene: TRBV7-9
CDR3nt: TGTGCCAGCAAAGGCACAGGGTGGGGCACTGAAGCTTTCTTT; CDR3aa: CASKGTGWGTEAFF; abundance: NA; j_gene: TRBJ1-1; d_gene: NA; v_gene: TRBV25-1
CDR3nt: TGTGCCAGCAGCGTAGCAGTTGAGGCTGAAGCTTTCTTT; CDR3aa: CASSVAVEAEAFF; abundance: NA; j_gene: TRBJ1-1; d_gene: NA; v_gene: TRBV9
CDR3nt: TGCAGCGGGGGTCGGCGGGGGAACACTGAAGCTTTCTTT; CDR3aa: CSGGRRGNTEAFF; abundance: NA; j_gene: TRBJ1-1; d_gene: NA; v_gene: TRBV29-1
CDR3nt: TGTGCCAGCAGTTCGGACAGTTATCAGCCCCAGCATTTT; CDR3aa: CASSSDSYQPQHF; abundance: once; j_gene: TRBJ1-5; d_gene: NA; v_gene: TRBV6-5
CDR3nt: TGTGCCAGCAGCGTAACAGGGAACTATGGCTACACCTTC; CDR3aa: CASSVTGNYGYTF; abundance: NA; j_gene: TRBJ1-2; d_gene: NA; v_gene: TRBV7-2
CDR3nt: TGTGCCAGCAGCTTAGCGGGCAGCTCTATCTATGGCTACACCTTC; CDR3aa: CASSLAGSSIYGYTF; abundance: NA; j_gene: TRBJ1-2; d_gene: NA; v_gene: TRBV7-6
CDR3nt: TGTGCCAGCAGCATTATAAGTGGTCCTAGCTCTGGAAACACCATATATTTT; CDR3aa: CASSIISGPSSGNTIYF; abundance: NA; j_gene: TRBJ1-3; d_gene: NA; v_gene: TRBV7-9
CDR3nt: TGTGCCAGCAGTCCCGGGAATTTAGATACGCAGTATTTT; CDR3aa: CASSPGNLDTQYF; abundance: NA; j_gene: TRBJ2-3; d_gene: NA; v_gene: TRBV28
CDR3nt: TGCGCCAGCAGCCCCCTGACAGGAAGACAGGACTATGGCTACACCTTC; CDR3aa: CASSPLTGRQDYGYTF; abundance: NA; j_gene: TRBJ1-2; d_gene: NA; v_gene: TRBV4-1
CDR3nt: TGTGCCAGCAGCGGATCTCAGGGGTACACTGAAGCTTTCTTT; CDR3aa: CASSGSQGYTEAFF; abundance: NA; j_gene: TRBJ1-1; d_gene: NA; v_gene: TRBV9
CDR3nt: TGTGCCAGCAGCGTAGGGGCTCGGAGGAATCTAGCCAAAAACATTCAGTACTTC; CDR3aa: CASSVGARRNLAKNIQYF; abundance: NA; j_gene: TRBJ2-4; d_gene: NA; v_gene: TRBV9
CDR3nt: TGTGCCAGTAGTAACCCGGACAGGCCTTCCTACGAGCAGTACTTC; CDR3aa: CASSNPDRPSYEQYF; abundance: NA; j_gene: TRBJ2-7; d_gene: TRBD1; v_gene: TRBV19
CDR3nt: TGTGCCAGCAGCTCCAGGGGTTTTACAGATACGCAGTATTTT; CDR3aa: CASSSRGFTDTQYF; abundance: NA; j_gene: TRBJ2-3; d_gene: NA; v_gene: TRBV28
CDR3nt: TGTGCCTGGAACTACGGGAACACTGAAGCTTTCTTT; CDR3aa: CAWNYGNTEAFF; abundance: NA; j_gene: TRBJ1-1; d_gene: NA; v_gene: TRBV30
CDR3nt: TGTGCCAGCAGTCCAAACCCGAGTGCGCGGCCCCAGCATTTT; CDR3aa: CASSPNPSARPQHF; abundance: NA; j_gene: TRBJ1-5; d_gene: NA; v_gene: TRBV27
CDR3nt: TGTGCCAGCAGTGCCCAGCGGGTGGGCAATGAGCAGTTCTTC; CDR3aa: CASSAQRVGNEQFF; abundance: NA; j_gene: TRBJ2-1; d_gene: NA; v_gene: TRBV6-1